A selection of T cell receptor beta chains follows, all from one sample in a study of T-cell memory formation after mild COVID-19. TCRdb used MiXCR to reprocess the 5' RACE reads, holding one entry per CDR3 protein. The data hold approximately 560,000 distinct CDR3 sequences, with 15% to 20% observed a single time. The sample taken for sequencing was PBMCs or a T cell subset sorted from them (not recorded which). Receptors originate from an adult woman who had mild COVID-19 (a few samples of this study predate the infection). Cell type and time point are not known. CDR3s include the opening cysteine and the closing phenylalanine or tryptophan. A D gene is named only where the DNA matches it firmly. Size is stated for part of the rows, as once, few or many counts, or as a class when the clone is expanded.

j_call clone_size d_call v_call cdr3_nt cdr3_aa
TRBJ1-2 NA NA TRBV7-2 TGTGCCAGCAGCTTCACAGGGTTAGGCGAAGGAGGCTACACCTTC CASSFTGLGEGGYTF
TRBJ1-2 NA TRBD1 TRBV4-2 TGTGCCAGCAGCGGACAGGGGGCATACTATGGCTACACCTTC CASSGQGAYYGYTF
TRBJ1-1 few TRBD1 TRBV5-1 TGCGCCAGCAGCACAAGGACAGGGGGCAACACTGAAGCTTTCTTT CASSTRTGGNTEAFF
TRBJ2-3 few NA TRBV7-8 TGTGCCAGCAGCACTCTCGTGGGAGCCTCGTATACGCAGTATTTT CASSTLVGASYTQYF
TRBJ2-3 few TRBD1 TRBV24-1 TGTGCCACCAGTGATCTCGGACAGGGGACGACAGATACGCAGTATTTT CATSDLGQGTTDTQYF
TRBJ1-2 NA NA TRBV7-2 TGTGCCAGCAGCCCCCAGCGGGTTGATTCCTATGGCTACACCTTC CASSPQRVDSYGYTF
TRBJ1-6 few NA TRBV11-3 TGTGCCAGCAGCTTAGCGCCCCGTTCACCCCTCCACTTT CASSLAPRSPLHF
TRBJ1-1 NA NA TRBV29-1 TGCAGCGCCTCGCCGGTGATGAACACTGAAGCTTTCTTT CSASPVMNTEAFF
TRBJ2-1 many TRBD2 TRBV18 TGTGCCAGCTCACCACGGACTAGCGGAGACAATGAGCAGTTCTTC CASSPRTSGDNEQFF
TRBJ2-5 few TRBD2 TRBV20-1 TGCAGTGCACGACTAGCGGGGGGGGATTTCCAAGAGACCCAGTACTTC CSARLAGGDFQETQYF
TRBJ2-1 few NA TRBV20-1 TGCAGTGCTAGAGAAAGAGGGGGGCTTAGCTCCTACAATGAGCAGTTCTTC CSARERGGLSSYNEQFF
TRBJ2-5 NA TRBD2 TRBV6-2/TRBV6-3 TGTGCCAGCAGGCCATCCACACCTAGCGGGGGGCGGACCCAGTACTTC CASRPSTPSGGRTQYF
TRBJ1-2 NA NA TRBV4-1 TGCGCCAGCAGCCAAGATGCTAGGGGGGCTGGCTACACCTTC CASSQDARGAGYTF
TRBJ1-1 many NA TRBV7-8 TGTGCCAGCAGCTTGGGCCCCGCCGGTGAAGCTTTCTTT CASSLGPAGEAFF
TRBJ2-5 NA NA TRBV3-1 TGTGCCAGCAGCCAACCTTCCGGGGAGGAGACCCAGTACTTC CASSQPSGEETQYF
TRBJ1-6 NA NA TRBV7-8 TGTGCCAGCAGCTTACGGACCGCCGGTTCACCCCTCCACTTT CASSLRTAGSPLHF
TRBJ2-1 NA TRBD2 TRBV28 TGTGCCAGCAGTTGGGGACTAGCAGGCCCCTACAATGAGCAGTTCTTC CASSWGLAGPYNEQFF
TRBJ2-1 few NA TRBV20-1 TGCAGTGCTAAAGCGCCCAGCTCCTACAATGAGCAGTTCTTC CSAKAPSSYNEQFF
TRBJ2-7 few TRBD1 TRBV5-6 TGTGCCAGCAGCTTGCTTCGGGCAGGGGGTATCAACGAGCAGTACTTC CASSLLRAGGINEQYF
TRBJ2-5 NA NA TRBV7-6 TGTGCCAGCAGCTTAGCGCGAGGAATCGGAGAGACCCAGTACTTC CASSLARGIGETQYF
TRBJ1-2 NA TRBD1 TRBV5-1 TGCGCCAGCAGCCCTGGACAGGGGGCCAGCGGCTACACCTTC CASSPGQGASGYTF
TRBJ2-7 few NA TRBV24-1 TGTGCCACCAGTGAGAGTGCCTACGAGCAGTACTTC CATSESAYEQYF
TRBJ1-1 few NA TRBV7-2 TGTGCCAGCAGCTATCTCCGGCCAAGGGTCGCTGAAGCTTTCTTT CASSYLRPRVAEAFF
TRBJ2-2 NA TRBD2 TRBV7-9 TGTGCCAGCAGCATAGTACCCGGGGTAGTACCCGGGACTAGCGGGAGGTCGAACACCGGGGAGCTGTTTTTT CASSIVPGVVPGTSGRSNTGELFF
TRBJ2-7 NA NA TRBV7-2 TGTGCCAGCAGCTTCCCGGGGGAAAGCTACGAGCAGTACTTC CASSFPGESYEQYF
TRBJ2-2 NA TRBD2 TRBV7-6 TGTGCCAGCAGCGATCCGCTAGCGGGAGGAGGAGCCGGGGAGCTGTTTTTT CASSDPLAGGGAGELFF
TRBJ2-5 NA NA TRBV24-1 TGTGCCACCAGTGATTCAGGGTCGGGGGAGACCCAGTACTTC CATSDSGSGETQYF
TRBJ1-1 NA TRBD1 TRBV5-1 TGCGCCAGCAGCTGGGGGGACAGGGAGAACACTGAAGCTTTCTTT CASSWGDRENTEAFF